A selection of T cell receptor beta chains follows, all from one sample in a study of OX40 agonist ivuxolimab in advanced cancers. Profiled with immunoSEQ multiplex PCR; TCRdb holds only in-frame clones, not every one. The repertoire holds roughly 45,000 clones, roughly 85% seen once, with 20% in the top ten. Sequencing was performed on CD4+ or CD8+ T cells sorted from blood, taken in a trial of the OX40 agonist ivuxolimab. Receptors originate from an adult with an advanced solid tumor such as melanoma, head and neck, liver or kidney cancer. The CDR3 runs from the conserved cysteine through the conserved F or W. Each record gives: CDR3 protein, CDR3 DNA, J gene, D gene, CDR3 length, V gene, clone size. The D gene is left open where the match is weak. Only some rows state a clone size, as once, few, many or a class for expanded clones.

CDR3 protein: CASSVGGGHYNEQFF
CDR3 DNA: TGTGCCAGCAGTGTTGGGGGTGGGCACTACAATGAGCAGTTCTTC
J gene: TRBJ2-1
D gene: .
CDR3 length: 15
V gene: TRBV9
clone size: once

CDR3 protein: CASSVGLSEETQYF
CDR3 DNA: TGTGCCAGCAGCGTAGGACTGTCTGAAGAGACCCAGTACTTC
J gene: TRBJ2-5
D gene: .
CDR3 length: 14
V gene: TRBV9
clone size: .

CDR3 protein: CAWSPPRTKNSPLHF
CDR3 DNA: TGTGCCTGGTCCCCCCCACGGACGAAGAATTCACCCCTCCACTTT
J gene: TRBJ1-6
D gene: .
CDR3 length: 15
V gene: TRBV30
clone size: .

CDR3 protein: CASSPRLEENYGYTF
CDR3 DNA: TGCGCCAGCAGCCCCAGACTGGAAGAAAACTATGGCTACACCTTC
J gene: TRBJ1-2
D gene: .
CDR3 length: 15
V gene: TRBV4-1
clone size: .

CDR3 protein: CASSVLAGRTDTQYF
CDR3 DNA: TGTGCCAGCAGCGTACTAGCGGGGCGCACAGATACGCAGTATTTT
J gene: TRBJ2-3
D gene: TRBD2
CDR3 length: 15
V gene: TRBV9
clone size: .

CDR3 protein: CASSLAGNTEAFF
CDR3 DNA: TGTGCCAGCAGTCTTGCCGGGAACACTGAAGCTTTCTTT
J gene: TRBJ1-1
D gene: .
CDR3 length: 13
V gene: TRBV27
clone size: few

CDR3 protein: CASSLIGGAGSPLHF
CDR3 DNA: TGCGCCAGCAGCTTGATTGGGGGCGCAGGTTCACCCCTCCACTTT
J gene: TRBJ1-6
D gene: .
CDR3 length: 15
V gene: TRBV5-1
clone size: .

CDR3 protein: CASSSGTVIYNSPLHF
CDR3 DNA: TGTGCCAGCAGTTCCGGGACAGTTATCTATAATTCACCCCTCCACTTT
J gene: TRBJ1-6
D gene: TRBD1
CDR3 length: 16
V gene: TRBV6-5
clone size: .

CDR3 protein: CASSLRVNSPSTDTQYF
CDR3 DNA: TGTGCCAGCAGTTTACGGGTCAACAGCCCTAGCACAGATACGCAGTATTTT
J gene: TRBJ2-3
D gene: .
CDR3 length: 17
V gene: TRBV28
clone size: .

CDR3 protein: CASSLGGVGNQPQHF
CDR3 DNA: TGTGCCAGCAGCCTGGGGGGGGTTGGCAATCAGCCCCAGCATTTT
J gene: TRBJ1-5
D gene: .
CDR3 length: 15
V gene: TRBV7-6
clone size: .

CDR3 protein: CASSYGENTEAFF
CDR3 DNA: TGTGCCAGCAGTTACGGGGAGAACACTGAAGCTTTCTTT
J gene: TRBJ1-1
D gene: .
CDR3 length: 13
V gene: TRBV6-5
clone size: .

CDR3 protein: CASSPSGQGTANIQYF
CDR3 DNA: TGTGCCAGCAGCCCGTCAGGACAGGGGACGGCGAACATTCAGTACTTC
J gene: TRBJ2-4
D gene: TRBD1
CDR3 length: 16
V gene: TRBV7-6
clone size: .

CDR3 protein: CASRRRENFNSPLHF
CDR3 DNA: TGTGCCAGCAGACGGAGGGAAAACTTTAATTCACCCCTCCACTTT
J gene: TRBJ1-6
D gene: .
CDR3 length: 15
V gene: TRBV27
clone size: .

CDR3 protein: CASSLLGYEQYF
CDR3 DNA: TGTGCCAGCAGCTTGTTGGGGTACGAGCAGTACTTC
J gene: TRBJ2-7
D gene: .
CDR3 length: 12
V gene: TRBV11-2
clone size: .

CDR3 protein: CASGLFDRADYEQYF
CDR3 DNA: TGTGCCAGCGGACTTTTCGACAGGGCCGACTACGAGCAGTACTTC
J gene: TRBJ2-7
D gene: TRBD1
CDR3 length: 15
V gene: TRBV28
clone size: .

CDR3 protein: CASSPTVNTEAFF
CDR3 DNA: TGCGCCAGCAGCCCGACAGTGAACACTGAAGCTTTCTTT
J gene: TRBJ1-1
D gene: .
CDR3 length: 13
V gene: TRBV4-1
clone size: large

CDR3 protein: CASSLGTGEGGELFF
CDR3 DNA: TGCGCCAGCAGCCTTGGGACAGGGGAAGGCGGGGAGCTGTTTTTT
J gene: TRBJ2-2
D gene: TRBD1
CDR3 length: 15
V gene: TRBV4-3
clone size: .

CDR3 protein: CASRARGKEETQYF
CDR3 DNA: TGTGCCAGCAGGGCAAGGGGAAAGGAAGAGACCCAGTACTTC
J gene: TRBJ2-5
D gene: .
CDR3 length: 14
V gene: TRBV6-5
clone size: once

CDR3 protein: CASSGTGVNQPQHF
CDR3 DNA: TGTGCCAGCAGCGGGACAGGGGTCAATCAGCCCCAGCATTTT
J gene: TRBJ1-5
D gene: TRBD1
CDR3 length: 14
V gene: TRBV2
clone size: .

CDR3 protein: CASSAQGDYGYTF
CDR3 DNA: TGTGCCAGCAGCGCTCAGGGTGACTATGGCTACACCTTC
J gene: TRBJ1-2
D gene: .
CDR3 length: 13
V gene: TRBV9
clone size: .

CDR3 protein: CASSFPPEGGSRGYTF
CDR3 DNA: TGTGCCAGCAGCTTCCCACCGGAAGGGGGGTCGCGAGGCTACACCTTC
J gene: TRBJ1-2
D gene: .
CDR3 length: 16
V gene: TRBV7-6
clone size: few

CDR3 protein: CASSFPPGGQDTQYF
CDR3 DNA: TGTGCCAGCAGTTTCCCCCCAGGGGGCCAAGATACGCAGTATTTT
J gene: TRBJ2-3
D gene: TRBD1
CDR3 length: 15
V gene: TRBV28
clone size: .

CDR3 protein: CASSYPPGELFF
CDR3 DNA: TGTGCCAGCAGTTACCCCCCCGGGGAGCTGTTTTTT
J gene: TRBJ2-2
D gene: .
CDR3 length: 12
V gene: TRBV6-5
clone size: .

CDR3 protein: CASSFGSRVNQPQHF
CDR3 DNA: TGTGCCAGTTCCTTTGGGTCGCGGGTTAATCAGCCCCAGCATTTT
J gene: TRBJ1-5
D gene: .
CDR3 length: 15
V gene: TRBV28
clone size: few

CDR3 protein: CSVDGTSGDPTDTQYF
CDR3 DNA: TGCAGCGTTGATGGGACTAGCGGGGATCCCACAGATACGCAGTATTTT
J gene: TRBJ2-3
D gene: TRBD2
CDR3 length: 16
V gene: TRBV29-1
clone size: .

CDR3 protein: CASSPGTFQTYF
CDR3 DNA: TGTGCCAGCAGCCCAGGGACCTTTCAGACGTACTTC
J gene: TRBJ2-7
D gene: .
CDR3 length: 12
V gene: TRBV7-9
clone size: .

CDR3 protein: CASSLSSYNSPLHF
CDR3 DNA: TGTGCCAGCAGTTTGAGCTCCTATAATTCACCCCTCCACTTT
J gene: TRBJ1-6
D gene: .
CDR3 length: 14
V gene: TRBV28
clone size: .

CDR3 protein: CASSRGRGYNEQFF
CDR3 DNA: TGTGCCAGCAGCCGGGGCAGGGGCTACAATGAGCAGTTCTTC
J gene: TRBJ2-1
D gene: .
CDR3 length: 14
V gene: TRBV11-2
clone size: .

CDR3 protein: CASSGRLAGISYNEQFF
CDR3 DNA: TGTGCCAGCAGCGGGCGACTAGCGGGGATTTCTTACAATGAGCAGTTCTTC
J gene: TRBJ2-1
D gene: TRBD2
CDR3 length: 17
V gene: TRBV13
clone size: .

CDR3 protein: CSVRTGLYGYTF
CDR3 DNA: TGCAGCGTGCGGACAGGACTCTATGGCTACACCTTC
J gene: TRBJ1-2
D gene: TRBD1
CDR3 length: 12
V gene: TRBV29-1
clone size: .

CDR3 protein: CASSYLAGRDSPLHF
CDR3 DNA: TGTGCCAGCAGTTACCTTGCAGGGAGGGATTCACCCCTCCACTTT
J gene: TRBJ1-6
D gene: .
CDR3 length: 15
V gene: TRBV6-6
clone size: .

CDR3 protein: CASFGNTEAFF
CDR3 DNA: TGTGCCAGCTTCGGGAACACTGAAGCTTTCTTT
J gene: TRBJ1-1
D gene: .
CDR3 length: 11
V gene: TRBV7-2
clone size: .

CDR3 protein: CASSYSRVMNTEAFF
CDR3 DNA: TGTGCCAGCAGTTACTCAAGGGTCATGAACACTGAAGCTTTCTTT
J gene: TRBJ1-1
D gene: .
CDR3 length: 15
V gene: TRBV2
clone size: .

CDR3 protein: CASSIQGGTIYNEQFF
CDR3 DNA: TGTGCCAGTAGTATCCAAGGGGGAACCATCTACAATGAGCAGTTCTTC
J gene: TRBJ2-1
D gene: .
CDR3 length: 16
V gene: TRBV19
clone size: .

CDR3 protein: CATSRESGLNTEAFF
CDR3 DNA: TGTGCCACCAGCAGAGAATCGGGACTAAACACTGAAGCTTTCTTT
J gene: TRBJ1-1
D gene: .
CDR3 length: 15
V gene: TRBV15
clone size: .

CDR3 protein: CASSEGTSYNEQFF
CDR3 DNA: TGCGCCAGCAGTGAAGGGACTAGCTACAATGAGCAGTTCTTC
J gene: TRBJ2-1
D gene: TRBD2
CDR3 length: 14
V gene: TRBV10-2
clone size: .

CDR3 protein: CASSFPGSGGADTQYF
CDR3 DNA: TGTGCCAGCAGCTTCCCAGGTAGCGGGGGCGCAGATACGCAGTATTTT
J gene: TRBJ2-3
D gene: TRBD2
CDR3 length: 16
V gene: TRBV7-2
clone size: .

CDR3 protein: CASSPRLAGLAYEQYF
CDR3 DNA: TGTGCCAGCAGCCCCCGACTAGCGGGGCTAGCCTACGAGCAGTACTTC
J gene: TRBJ2-7
D gene: TRBD2
CDR3 length: 16
V gene: TRBV7-2
clone size: .

CDR3 protein: CASSPSGVGDEKLFF
CDR3 DNA: TGTGCCAGCAGCCCCAGTGGGGTAGGGGATGAAAAACTGTTTTTT
J gene: TRBJ1-4
D gene: .
CDR3 length: 15
V gene: TRBV9
clone size: .

CDR3 protein: CASSRYEGELRGVDEKLFF
CDR3 DNA: TGTGCCAGCAGCCGTTACGAGGGGGAATTGAGGGGTGTGGATGAAAAACTGTTTTTT
J gene: TRBJ1-4
D gene: .
CDR3 length: 19
V gene: TRBV11-2
clone size: .

CDR3 protein: CASSRTGGTNQPQHF
CDR3 DNA: TGCGCCAGCAGCCGAACAGGGGGAACCAATCAGCCCCAGCATTTT
J gene: TRBJ1-5
D gene: TRBD1
CDR3 length: 15
V gene: TRBV4-1
clone size: .

CDR3 protein: CASSLGQGYGYTF
CDR3 DNA: TGTGCCAGCAGCTTAGGGCAGGGATATGGCTACACCTTC
J gene: TRBJ1-2
D gene: .
CDR3 length: 13
V gene: TRBV7-6
clone size: .

CDR3 protein: CASSLGGGRGYTF
CDR3 DNA: TGTGCCAGCAGTCTTGGGGGGGGAAGGGGCTACACCTTC
J gene: TRBJ1-2
D gene: .
CDR3 length: 13
V gene: TRBV27
clone size: .

CDR3 protein: CASSLYPRQGAYHQKLFF
CDR3 DNA: TGTGCCAGCAGCTTATACCCCCGACAGGGCGCCTACCACCAAAAACTGTTTTTT
J gene: TRBJ1-4
D gene: TRBD1
CDR3 length: 18
V gene: TRBV13
clone size: .

CDR3 protein: CASSVDGNYNEQFF
CDR3 DNA: TGTGCCAGCAGCGTAGATGGGAACTACAATGAGCAGTTCTTC
J gene: TRBJ2-1
D gene: .
CDR3 length: 14
V gene: TRBV9
clone size: .

CDR3 protein: CASSQDPGQGYEQYF
CDR3 DNA: TGCGCCAGCAGCCAAGATCCGGGACAGGGTTACGAGCAGTACTTC
J gene: TRBJ2-7
D gene: TRBD1
CDR3 length: 15
V gene: TRBV4-3
clone size: .

CDR3 protein: CASSYNPGLFTDTQYF
CDR3 DNA: TGTGCCAGCAGTTACAACCCGGGACTTTTCACAGATACGCAGTATTTT
J gene: TRBJ2-3
D gene: .
CDR3 length: 16
V gene: TRBV6-6
clone size: .

CDR3 protein: CSVTDGSTNYGYTF
CDR3 DNA: TGCAGCGTCACCGATGGGAGCACTAACTATGGCTACACCTTC
J gene: TRBJ1-2
D gene: .
CDR3 length: 14
V gene: TRBV29-1
clone size: .

CDR3 protein: CASSQGDSQNIQYF
CDR3 DNA: TGTGCCAGCAGCCAAGGGGACAGTCAAAACATTCAGTACTTC
J gene: TRBJ2-4
D gene: TRBD1
CDR3 length: 14
V gene: TRBV4-2
clone size: .

CDR3 protein: CASSQDDRWYSLYGYTF
CDR3 DNA: TGTGCCAGCAGCCAAGATGACAGATGGTATTCCCTCTATGGCTACACCTTC
J gene: TRBJ1-2
D gene: .
CDR3 length: 17
V gene: TRBV14
clone size: .

CDR3 protein: CASSFETGDQPQHF
CDR3 DNA: TGTGCCAGCAGCTTTGAGACAGGGGACCAGCCCCAGCATTTT
J gene: TRBJ1-5
D gene: TRBD1
CDR3 length: 14
V gene: TRBV7-2
clone size: .

CDR3 protein: CASSVGGFNSSGNTIYF
CDR3 DNA: TGTGCCAGCAGCGTAGGCGGGTTTAATTCCTCTGGAAACACCATATATTTT
J gene: TRBJ1-3
D gene: .
CDR3 length: 17
V gene: TRBV9
clone size: .

CDR3 protein: CASSQEWVRSPLHF
CDR3 DNA: TGTGCCAGCAGCCAAGAATGGGTAAGATCACCCCTCCACTTT
J gene: TRBJ1-6
D gene: .
CDR3 length: 14
V gene: TRBV4-2
clone size: .

CDR3 protein: CATSVLGRPYEQYF
CDR3 DNA: TGTGCCACGTCGGTGCTAGGGCGGCCCTACGAGCAGTACTTC
J gene: TRBJ2-7
D gene: .
CDR3 length: 14
V gene: TRBV27
clone size: once

CDR3 protein: CASRSTDTQYF
CDR3 DNA: TGCGCCAGCAGGAGCACAGATACGCAGTATTTT
J gene: TRBJ2-3
D gene: .
CDR3 length: 11
V gene: TRBV5-1
clone size: .

CDR3 protein: CASSLDDISNGQFF
CDR3 DNA: TGTGCCAGCAGTTTAGATGACATCTCCAACGGGCAGTTCTTC
J gene: TRBJ2-1
D gene: .
CDR3 length: 14
V gene: TRBV28
clone size: .